The 6 T cell receptor beta chains reported below all come from one sample, sequenced in a study of blood T cell repertoires in COVID-19. Assay used: immunoSEQ multiplex PCR; TCRdb lists only in-frame clones, some missing. The sample lists about 260,000 clones, around 80% seen once, with approximately 4.5% in the top ten. Sequences were obtained from PBMCs or T cells enriched from blood (not recorded which). Receptors originate from a man aged 25 to 45 with acute COVID-19.

V and J are TRBV19 and TRBJ2-6, with a possible D match to TRBD2 (6 bases). V dropped 5 bases and J dropped 0 bases, with 8 bases sitting between them. Germline loops: CDR1 LNHDA, CDR2 SQIVND (reference sequence). The CDR3 is 15 residues long. The CDR3 nucleotides read TGTGCCAGTAGTCCCGGGAGCTCTGGGGCCAACGTCCTGACTTTC. As protein: CASSPGSSGANVLTF.

The sample holds one count of this clone. The chain links TRBV28 to TRBJ1-4; D perhaps matches TRBD1 (5 bases). CDR1 and CDR2 (germline): MDHEN, SYDVKM. The CDR3 loop spans 16 amino acids. Deletions cut 3 bases from V and 6 bases from J, with 17 bases between. CDR3 sequence reads: CASSFGGAGRDEKLFF. The CDR3, as DNA: TGTGCCAGCAGTTTTGGAGGGGCGGGTCGAGATGAAAAACTGTTTTTT. Based on the CDR3 plus reference TRBV28 and TRBJ1-4, the full variable domain is DVKVTQSSRYLVKRTGEKVFLECVQDMDHENMFWYRQDPGLGLRLIYFSYDVKMKEKGDIPEGYSVSREKKERFSLILESASTNQTSMYLCASSFGGAGRDEKLFFGSGTQLSVL.

This chain links TRBV28 with TRBJ1-2, with TRBD1 as a possible D gene (6 bases). The CDR3 runs 15 residues. CDR1 and CDR2 (germline): MDHEN, SYDVKM. V was clipped by 8 bases and J by 6 bases, with 22 bases between them. CDR3 in amino acids: CASYVLAGAEDGYTF. DNA for the CDR3: TGTGCCAGCTACGTTCTGGCGGGGGCGGAGGATGGCTACACCTTC.

The J gene is TRBJ2-1, the V gene TRBV9; no reliable D call. V was trimmed by 0 bases and J by 0 bases, leaving 19 bases between them. CDR3 size: 19 residues. Germline V CDR1 and CDR2: SGDLS, YYNGEE. CDR3 amino acids: CASSVVSSQAPSSYNEQFF. The CDR3 bases are TGTGCCAGCAGCGTAGTATCGTCTCAGGCGCCGAGCTCCTACAATGAGCAGTTCTTC.

J is TRBJ2-1 and V is TRBV4-3; the D gene is possibly TRBD2 (7 bases). CDR3 length: 14 residues. The ends were cut back, 3 bases at V and 6 bases at J, with 12 bases in the middle. The V gene's germline CDR1 is LGHNA and CDR2 YSLEER. In nucleotides, the CDR3 is TGCGCCAGCAGCCAGGGGGGCGGGGGCAATGAGCAGTTCTTC. Amino acid sequence: CASSQGGGGNEQFF.

The V gene is TRBV11-2, the J gene TRBJ2-7, with 9 nucleotides matching TRBD2. Trimming took 3 bases from V and 6 from J; bases not matched to a gene: 6. The CDR3 is 14 amino acids. CDR1 is SGHAT, CDR2 FQNNGV, per germline. CDR3 loop: CASSFAGGAPEQYV. The CDR3, as DNA: TGTGCCAGCAGCTTTGCGGGGGGGGCTCCCGAGCAGTACGTC.